This is a list of T cell receptor beta chains from one sample in a study of metastatic and nonmetastatic thyroid tumors. With MiXCR, TCRdb reprocessed the PCR reads. In the table there are 10,000 to 13,000 clones, around two fifths of which are singletons. The specimen was tumor tissue. The source of these receptors is a female donor with papillary thyroid cancer or a benign thyroid nodule (not recorded which). Some clones in this sample may be carry-over from other donors' samples. The CDR3 runs from the conserved cysteine through the conserved F or W. The D gene is left open where the match is weak. A clone size is listed for some rows: how often the clone was seen (once, few, many), or a class if it is expanded.

clone_size,d_call,j_call,v_call,cdr3_nt,cdr3_aa
medium-sized,TRBD2,TRBJ2-1,TRBV27,TGTGCCAGCTCTGTCTGGGGGGGAAGGCAGTTCTTC,CASSVWGGRQFF
few,.,TRBJ2-7,TRBV11-2,TGTGCCAGCAGCCCCGCGGGCGGGGGCCATTACGAGCAGTACTTC,CASSPAGGGHYEQYF
.,TRBD1,TRBJ2-2,TRBV12-3/TRBV12-4,TGTGCCAGCAGTCGCGGACAGGGTGGAGGGGAGCTGTTTTTT,CASSRGQGGGELFF
few,.,TRBJ1-1,TRBV30,TGTGCCTGCTCAGACAGAGGCGCTGAAGCTTTCTTT,CACSDRGAEAFF
.,.,TRBJ2-7,TRBV10-1,TGCGCCAGCAGTGCTGGCAGGGAAAGTGACGAGCAGTACTTC,CASSAGRESDEQYF
few,TRBD2,TRBJ2-1,TRBV6-4,TGTGCCAGCAGCCGAGCGGGAGAACTGGGGAATGAGCAGTTCTTC,CASSRAGELGNEQFF
.,TRBD1,TRBJ1-2,TRBV4-1,TGCGCCAGCAGCCAATCCCGGACAGGGGGATTCTATGGCTACACCTTC,CASSQSRTGGFYGYTF
.,.,TRBJ2-2,TRBV10-3,TGTGCCATCAGTGAGTCAGGGGCGCCCGGGGAGCTGTTTTTT,CAISESGAPGELFF
few,TRBD1,TRBJ1-2,TRBV6-1,TGTGCCAGCCGAGGGGACAGGTATTCCGGCTACACCTTC,CASRGDRYSGYTF
few,.,TRBJ2-2,TRBV27,TGTGCCAGCACTTATCGGCACACCGGGGAGCTGTTTTTT,CASTYRHTGELFF
few,.,TRBJ1-2,TRBV6-2/TRBV6-3,TGTGCCAGCAGTTACTCCGGGACGGCCTCTCTAAATTATGGCTACACCTTC,CASSYSGTASLNYGYTF
.,TRBD1,TRBJ2-7,TRBV6-1,TGTGCCAGCAGTGATCCTGGGACAGTATGGTACTTC,CASSDPGTVWYF
.,.,TRBJ1-2,TRBV28,TGTGCCAGCAGGGCCCCACGGGGGGCGACTTCTAACTATGGCTACACCTTC,CASRAPRGATSNYGYTF
.,TRBD2,TRBJ2-3,TRBV2,TGTGCCAGCAGTGGAATACTAGCGGGAGGGCCTTCGAGTAGGGATACGCAGTATTTT,CASSGILAGGPSSRDTQYF
few,TRBD1,TRBJ1-5,TRBV2,TGTGCCAGCAGTACCGACAGGGGGCGTTCTGAGGATCAGCCCCAGCATTTT,CASSTDRGRSEDQPQHF
few,.,TRBJ1-5,TRBV28,TGTGCCAGCAGGGGAGGCAATCAGCCCCAGCATTTT,CASRGGNQPQHF
.,.,TRBJ2-3,TRBV6-2/TRBV6-3,TGTGCCAGCTCTAAGGGAGGACCCACAGATACGCAGTATTTT,CASSKGGPTDTQYF